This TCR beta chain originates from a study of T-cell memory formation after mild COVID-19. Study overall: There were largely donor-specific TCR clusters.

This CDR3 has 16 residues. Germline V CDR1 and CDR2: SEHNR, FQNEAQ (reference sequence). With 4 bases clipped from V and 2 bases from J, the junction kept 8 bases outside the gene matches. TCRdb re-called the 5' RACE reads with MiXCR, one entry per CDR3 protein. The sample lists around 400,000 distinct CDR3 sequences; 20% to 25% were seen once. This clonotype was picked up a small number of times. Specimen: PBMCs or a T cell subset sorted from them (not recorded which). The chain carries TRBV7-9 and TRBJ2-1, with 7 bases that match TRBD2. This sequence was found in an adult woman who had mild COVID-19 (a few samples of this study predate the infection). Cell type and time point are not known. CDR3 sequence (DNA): TGTGCCAGCAGCTCGCCGGAGCTAGCGGCCTACAATGAGCAGTTCTTC. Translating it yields CASSSPELAAYNEQFF.